The 27 T cell receptor beta chains listed next were all sequenced from one sample in a study of early T cells in non-severe SARS-CoV-2 infection. A single record per CDR3 protein comes from TCRdb applying MiXCR to the 5' RACE reads. The table has about 81,000 distinct CDR3 sequences, roughly 6% seen once. The specimen sequenced was whole blood. These receptor sequences come from an adult who was a healthcare worker with PCR-confirmed SARS-CoV-2 infection or an uninfected control (not recorded which).

This clonotype was counted ten times or more. The chain recombines TRBV4-2 with TRBJ1-1; the D is unclear. Germline CDR1 LGHNA, CDR2 YNFKEQ. The V gene lost 1 base and the J gene lost 1 base, with 10 bases spanning the gap. This CDR3 comprises 15 residues. For the CDR3, the DNA is TGTGCCAGCAGCCAAGGAAGTACGGGGAACACTGAAGCTTTCTTT. Translating it yields CASSQGSTGNTEAFF.

This clonotype was found many times. CDR3 sequence: CASTRKGLGEQYF. DNA of the CDR3: TGTGCCAGCACTCGAAAGGGGTTGGGCGAGCAGTACTTC. J is TRBJ2-7 and V is TRBV25-1; possible D gene TRBD1, 5 bases. V lost 7 bases and J lost 6, with 16 bases in between. The CDR3 length is 13 residues. Germline V gene lookup returns CDR1 MGHDK and CDR2 SYGVNS.

The sample holds a few counts of this clonotype. J is TRBJ2-3 and V is TRBV28; TRBD2 matches 12 bases. The CDR3 is 16 amino acids. Looked up from germline, CDR1 is MDHEN and CDR2 is SYDVKM. With V trimmed by 4 bases and J by 7 bases, 9 bases remained unmatched. The CDR3 nucleotides are TGTGCCAGCAGTTCGCTTGGACTAGCGGGAACTTATACGCAGTATTTT. Protein product: CASSSLGLAGTYTQYF. The entire variable domain, with the rest obtained from reference TRBV28 and TRBJ2-3, is as follows: DVKVTQSSRYLVKRTGEKVFLECVQDMDHENMFWYRQDPGLGLRLIYFSYDVKMKEKGDIPEGYSVSREKKERFSLILESASTNQTSMYLCASSSLGLAGTYTQYFGPGTRLTVL.

This clonotype was counted at least ten times. The chain is built from TRBV11-1 and TRBJ2-7; TRBD2 might be the D (5 bases). Trimming pared 7 bases from V and 1 base from J, leaving 14 bases between. The CDR3 has 14 residues. Germline lookup yields CDR1 SGHAT and CDR2 FQDESV (reference sequence). CDR3 bases: TGTGCCAGCACCGATTACCGGGGTTCCTACGAGCAGTACTTC. Translation gives CASTDYRGSYEQYF.

The table lists this clonotype with a few counts. The chain links TRBV20-1 to TRBJ2-1; 9 nucleotides line up with TRBD2. The CDR3 has 16 amino acids. The germline CDR1 and CDR2 sequences are DFQATT and SNEGSKA (reference sequence). After removal of 0 bases from V and 8 bases from J, the junction contained 11 bases not matched to a gene. In DNA, the CDR3 is TGCAGTGCTAGAGATCGAGGTAGCGGGAGACCCCATGAGCAGTTCTTC. Translating gives CSARDRGSGRPHEQFF.

This clonotype was detected many times. The J gene is TRBJ2-7, the V gene TRBV28; D perhaps matches TRBD1 (6 bases). V was clipped by 6 bases and J by 4 bases, with 19 bases between them. Germline V CDR1 and CDR2: MDHEN, SYDVKM. The CDR3 spans 15 residues. Written as DNA, the CDR3 is TGTGCCAGCAGGGAATCAGGGGCACAGAGATACGAGCAGTACTTC. This sequence encodes CASRESGAQRYEQYF.

This clonotype was recorded at least ten times. V is TRBV7-2 and J is TRBJ2-5; TRBD1 might be the D (6 bases). CDR1 is SGHTA and CDR2 is FQGNSA in the germline V gene. The CDR3 spans 17 residues. V was pared by 0 bases and J by 5 bases, with 19 bases between. The CDR3 protein is CASSLAGIRQGRETQYF. CDR3 sequence (DNA): TGTGCCAGCAGCTTAGCGGGGATTCGCCAGGGGCGCGAGACCCAGTACTTC. The full variable domain, completed using reference TRBV7-2 and TRBJ2-5, is GAGVSQSPSNKVTEKGKDVELRCDPISGHTALYWYRQSLGQGLEFLIYFQGNSAPDKSGLPSDRFSAERTGGSVSTLTIQRTQQEDSAVYLCASSLAGIRQGRETQYFGPGTRLLVL.

This clonotype was detected many times. The gene calls are TRBV4-2 and TRBJ2-1; possibly TRBD1 for D (5 bases). The CDR3 is 14 residues long. V was cut by 4 bases and J by 1 base, with 8 bases left in between. Germline assignment: CDR1 LGHNA and CDR2 YNFKEQ. The CDR3 nucleotides read TGTGCCAGCAGCCGGTCAGGGTCCTACAATGAGCAGTTCTTC. This encodes CASSRSGSYNEQFF.

This clonotype was counted ten times or more. The rearrangement links TRBV7-2 to TRBJ2-7; tentative D call: TRBD1 (5 bases). V lost 4 bases, J lost 2 bases, and 12 bases lay in between. This CDR3 has 14 residues. Germline V CDR1 and CDR2: SGHTA, FQGNSA. The CDR3 region is CASSSTTGTYEQYF. CDR3 nucleotide sequence: TGTGCCAGCAGCTCAACAACAGGTACCTACGAGCAGTACTTC.

V gene TRBV30 combines with J gene TRBJ1-2; TRBD1 agrees at 11 bases. The CDR3 is 14 residues long. Losses at the gene ends were 5 bases for V and 7 bases for J; bases not matched to a gene: 9. Germline loops: CDR1 GTSNPN, CDR2 SVGIG (reference sequence). CDR3 sequence reads: CAWETGQGALGYTF. CDR3 nucleotides: TGTGCCTGGGAAACTGGACAGGGGGCTCTTGGCTACACCTTC.

In this sample, this clonotype turned up a few times. The V call is TRBV6-5, the J call TRBJ1-2, with a possible D match to TRBD1 (5 bases). Germline V CDR1 and CDR2: MNHEY, SVGAGI. Trimming removed 7 bases from V and 4 bases from J, with 13 bases in between. The CDR3 loop spans 13 amino acids. The CDR3 protein is CASNNGQGYGYTF. The CDR3 DNA reads as TGTGCCAGCAATAACGGACAAGGCTATGGCTACACCTTC.

In its sample, this clonotype was seen a few times. This chain connects TRBV7-2 to TRBJ2-1, with D unresolved. V shed 7 bases and J shed 6 bases, with 19 bases lying between them. Germline values: CDR1 SGHTA, CDR2 FQGNSA. The CDR3 covers 15 residues. Here the CDR3 reads CASTVARVGGNEQFF. The DNA for the CDR3 is TGTGCCAGCACCGTGGCACGCGTGGGTGGCAATGAGCAGTTCTTC.

This clonotype was detected many times. V usage is TRBV5-1 and J usage is TRBJ2-7; D unclear. Germline assignment: CDR1 SGHRS and CDR2 YFSETQ. V lost 0 bases to trimming and J lost 3 bases, with 7 bases between them. The CDR3 covers 13 residues. The CDR3 bases are TGCGCCAGCAGCTTGGTCGCTGGCTACGAGCAGTACTTC. Its protein is CASSLVAGYEQYF.

This clonotype was seen many times. This chain links TRBV12-3 or TRBV12-4 with TRBJ2-2; 7 nucleotides align to TRBD2. J lost 5 bases, V lost 7 bases, and 7 bases had no gene match. CDR3 size: 14 residues. This CDR3 is CASTRKGGTGELFF. CDR3 DNA: TGTGCCAGCACCAGGAAGGGAGGGACCGGGGAGCTGTTTTTT.

This clonotype was seen repeatedly, ten times or more. The chain employs TRBV6-2 or TRBV6-3 and TRBJ2-5; D ambiguous. Germline lookup yields CDR1 MNHEY and CDR2 SVGEGT. The CDR3 covers 16 residues. V lost 6 bases and J lost 1, with 18 bases in between. The CDR3 spells CASSRRNNHVQETQYF. CDR3 sequence (DNA): TGTGCCAGCAGCCGAAGGAACAACCACGTCCAAGAGACCCAGTACTTC.

In this sample, this clonotype turned up many times. V is TRBV6-2 or TRBV6-3 and J is TRBJ1-2; D may be TRBD1 (5 bases). Trimming pared 7 bases from V and 2 bases from J, leaving 8 bases between. This CDR3 is 12 amino acids long. CDR1 and CDR2 (germline): MNHEY, SVGEGT. This CDR3 is CASKDNNYGYTF. In DNA form, the CDR3 reads TGTGCCAGCAAGGACAACAACTATGGCTACACCTTC.

This clonotype was counted a few times. V gene TRBV24-1 combines with J gene TRBJ2-1; no reliable D call. Germline CDR1 and CDR2: KGHDR and SFDVKD. The CDR3 covers 12 residues. V was trimmed by 1 base and J by 6 bases, leaving 3 bases between them. The CDR3 sequence: CATSDLVNEQFF. In DNA form, the CDR3 reads TGTGCCACCAGTGATTTAGTCAATGAGCAGTTCTTC.

V and J are TRBV5-6 and TRBJ2-2; weak D call: TRBD2 (5 bases). The CDR3 runs to 15 residues. Trimming took 1 base from V and 4 from J, leaving 11 bases between them. Germline assignment: CDR1 SGHDT and CDR2 YYEEEE. CDR3 nucleotide sequence: TGTGCCAGCAGCTTGTTACGGGGAATCACCGGGGAGCTGTTTTTT. Protein sequence: CASSLLRGITGELFF. The full variable domain, completed using reference TRBV5-6 and TRBJ2-2, is DAGVTQSPTHLIKTRGQQVTLRCSPKSGHDTVSWYQQALGQGPQFIFQYYEEEERQRGNFPDRFSGHQFPNYSSELNVNALLLGDSALYLCASSLLRGITGELFFGEGSRLTVL.

This clonotype was seen a few times. The chain recombines TRBV7-9 with TRBJ1-1; D unresolved. The ends were cut back, 5 bases at V and 11 bases at J, with 15 bases in the middle. Germline loops: CDR1 SEHNR, CDR2 FQNEAQ (reference sequence). This CDR3 has 12 residues. The CDR3 region is CASSTKSRVAFF. CDR3 sequence (DNA): TGTGCCAGCAGCACTAAATCCCGGGTGGCTTTCTTT.

This rearrangement joins TRBV20-1 to TRBJ2-1; 15 bases are shared with TRBD2. The germline V gene encodes CDR1 DFQATT and CDR2 SNEGSKA (reference sequence). Trimming took 0 bases from V and 2 from J; bases not matched to a gene: 5. CDR3 size: 18 residues. In nucleotides, the CDR3 is TGCAGTGCTAGAGATCTTAGGACTAGCGGGGGGGCCTACAATGAGCAGTTCTTC. Translating it yields CSARDLRTSGGAYNEQFF.

This sequence joins TRBV18 and TRBJ2-7; D not resolved. Germline CDR1 and CDR2: KGHSH and LQKENI. The CDR3 has 15 residues. V lost 3 bases and J 2 bases, leaving 14 bases between the germline ends. The CDR3 DNA sequence: TGTGCCAGCTCACCCGACCGTGGAGAACCCTACGAGCAGTACTTC. This gives the protein CASSPDRGEPYEQYF.

The chain uses TRBV7-2 and TRBJ1-4; 9 bases map to TRBD1. Germline CDR1 SGHTA, CDR2 FQGNSA. J lost 7 bases, V lost 5 bases, and 8 bases had no gene match. The CDR3 loop spans 15 amino acids. CDR3 protein: CASSQPGQGGEKLFF. The DNA for the CDR3 is TGTGCCAGCAGCCAACCGGGACAGGGAGGTGAAAAACTGTTTTTT.

The table lists this clonotype with many counts. The chain combines TRBV7-8 with TRBJ2-7; D may be TRBD2 (6 bases). V lost 4 bases to trimming and J lost 7 bases, with 14 bases between them. Germline-derived CDR1 and CDR2 are SGHVS and FQNEAQ. CDR3 length: 13 residues. The CDR3 reads CASSSDYRGEQYF. In nucleotides, the CDR3 is TGTGCCAGCAGCTCGGACTACCGCGGGGAGCAGTACTTC.

This sequence joins TRBV15 and TRBJ2-7; perhaps TRBD2 as D (5 bases). The V and J ends lost 1 base and 2 bases respectively, with 24 bases between them. CDR1 LNHNV and CDR2 YYDKDF come from the germline V gene (reference sequence). The CDR3 covers 19 residues. DNA of the CDR3: TGTGCCACCAGCAGAGTTTCAGTTGGGAGCGGAAAATTACCCTACGAGCAGTACTTC. Protein sequence: CATSRVSVGSGKLPYEQYF.

This clonotype was seen ten or more times. The chain has TRBV20-1 and TRBJ2-7; possibly TRBD1 or TRBD2 for D (5 bases each). Germline loops: CDR1 DFQATT, CDR2 SNEGSKA (reference sequence). The CDR3 totals 14 residues. V was pared by 0 bases and J by 5 bases, with 14 bases between. CDR3 residues: CSARDTGGSHEQYF. Here the CDR3 DNA reads TGCAGTGCTAGAGATACAGGCGGGTCCCACGAGCAGTACTTC.

This clonotype has a count of ten or more. In DNA, the CDR3 is TGTGCCAGCAGTCCTTCCCCGCAGGAGACCCAGTACTTC. This codes for CASSPSPQETQYF. This sequence joins TRBV6-4 and TRBJ2-5; D not resolved. Trimming removed 5 bases from V and 5 bases from J, with 12 bases in between. The germline V gene encodes CDR1 MRHNA and CDR2 SNTAGT. The CDR3 has 13 residues.

This sequence joins TRBV10-3 and TRBJ2-1; D gene ambiguous. This CDR3 comprises 13 residues. CDR1 and CDR2 (germline): ENHRY, SYGVKD. V gave up 2 bases and J gave up 5 bases, with 7 bases separating them. CDR3 in amino acids: CAISESIDNEQFF. CDR3 in DNA: TGTGCCATCAGTGAGAGTATAGACAATGAGCAGTTCTTC.